A single sample is the source of the 4 T cell receptor beta chains below, sequenced in a study of relationships among human T cell subsets. Semiquantitative ARM-PCR amplified T cell receptor alpha and beta CDR3 regions from mRNA. Exponential amplification used communal superprimers after tagged nested gene-specific primers in ARM-PCR. TCRdb re-derived calls from the multiplex PCR reads in MiXCR, one entry per CDR3 protein. This sample has around 15,000 distinct CDR3 sequences, with about three fifths found just once. Sequencing used total T cells sorted from blood. These receptors were taken from a man aged 35 to 55 in good health.

This clonotype was detected only a few times. The J gene is TRBJ2-1, the V gene TRBV11-2; D not resolved. From germline, CDR1 is SGHAT and CDR2 FQNNGV. The V and J ends lost 1 base and 2 bases respectively, with 6 bases between them. The CDR3 has 14 residues. This chain's CDR3 is CASSLGGPYNEQFF. As DNA, the CDR3 is TGTGCCAGCAGCTTAGGTGGGCCCTACAATGAGCAGTTCTTC.

This clonotype was counted only a few times. The chain recombines TRBV20-1 with TRBJ2-1; D unclear. The germline gives CDR1 DFQATT, CDR2 SNEGSKA (reference sequence). The V end was cut by 3 bases, the J end by 7 bases, with 7 bases between. The CDR3 extends over 11 amino acids. CDR3 sequence reads: CSASFVNEQFF. The CDR3 nucleotides read TGCAGTGCTAGTTTTGTTAATGAGCAGTTCTTC.

V gene TRBV7-9 combines with J gene TRBJ2-7; D perhaps matches TRBD2 (6 bases). The CDR3 runs 14 residues. With 5 bases removed from V and 3 bases from J, the gap between germline ends came to 14 bases. The germline V gene encodes CDR1 SEHNR and CDR2 FQNEAQ (reference sequence). The CDR3 sequence: CASSPGVADYEQYF. For the CDR3, the DNA is TGTGCCAGCAGCCCTGGGGTAGCGGACTACGAGCAGTACTTC.

This clonotype was counted a few times. This chain links TRBV19 with TRBJ2-3, with TRBD1 matching over 7 bases. V dropped 6 bases and J dropped 8; count of bases not matched to a gene: 14. Looked up from germline, CDR1 is LNHDA and CDR2 is SQIVND (reference sequence). CDR3 size: 15 residues. The CDR3 coding sequence is TGTGCCAGTAGCCCGGTGGGACAGATGGTTGGTACGCAGTATTTT. Residues: CASSPVGQMVGTQYF. The variable domain in full, with the rest retrieved from reference TRBV19 and TRBJ2-3, is DGGITQSPKYLFRKEGQNVTLSCEQNLNHDAMYWYRQDPGQGLRLIYYSQIVNDFQKGDIAEGYSVSREKKESFPLTVTSAQKNPTAFYLCASSPVGQMVGTQYFGPGTRLTVL.